This T cell receptor beta chain comes out of a study of blood T cell repertoires in COVID-19. About the study: Material from acute and convalescent COVID-19 was sourced from the United States, Italy and Spain. Sources were T cells, B-cell-depleted T cells, or PBMCs; the material itself was cDNA or gDNA.

As processed by the authors: Reference gene primer amplification gave estimated nucleated cell counts. Sequenced by immunoSEQ multiplex PCR; TCRdb stores in-frame clones only, minus some. V and J calls plus clone size are reproduced from that table; the DNA served to infer D and trimming. The profile shows about 310,000 clones, about 90% of them singletons. The CDR3 extends over 12 amino acids. The V gene lost 3 bases and the J gene lost 6 bases, with 9 bases spanning the gap. Sequencing was done on a sample of peripheral blood. This chain uses TRBV12-3 or TRBV12-4 with TRBJ2-7; no clear D gene. The receptor comes from a woman between 50 and 59 years old who had recovered from COVID-19. Written as DNA, the CDR3 is TGTGCCAGCAGTTTTCAAACCGGCGAGCAGTACTTC. It yields the protein CASSFQTGEQYF.